Following are 26 T cell receptor beta chains from one sample sequenced in a study of T cell responses to AZD1222 COVID-19 vaccine. The repertoire was sequenced with immunoSEQ multiplex PCR; TCRdb's copy has only in-frame clones and lacks some. The repertoire holds some 180,000 clones, with 70% to 90% as singletons. The sample was peripheral blood, taken on day 0 of AZD1222 vaccination. These receptors were taken from an adult in good health.

This chain connects TRBV6-5 to TRBJ1-1; D gene uncertain. Germline-derived CDR1 and CDR2 are MNHEY and SVGAGI. Trimming cost V 6 bases and J 4 bases, with 9 bases left between them. This CDR3 has 12 residues. This CDR3 is CASSRGSTEAFF. The CDR3 DNA follows: TGTGCCAGCAGCCGTGGGAGCACTGAAGCTTTCTTT.

This clone was counted once. This CDR3 is CASSRTSGSMRGELFF. In nucleotides, the CDR3 is TGTGCCAGCAGCCGGACTAGCGGGAGTATGCGGGGGGAGCTGTTTTTT. The chain joins TRBV7-3 to TRBJ2-2; 13 positions match TRBD2. Germline CDR1 SGHTA, CDR2 FQGTGA. The CDR3 has 16 amino acids. The V segment lost 5 bases and the J segment 8 bases; nucleotides outside the gene matches: 8.

This chain uses TRBV19 with TRBJ1-4, with 7 bases matching TRBD1. The CDR3 sequence is 16 residues long. Germline CDR1 LNHDA, CDR2 SQIVND (reference sequence). Trimming at V came to 3 bases and at J to 4 bases, leaving 8 bases not matched to a gene. The CDR3 DNA reads TGTGCCAGTAGTATTGGAGGGACAGCAGTTAATGAAAAACTGTTTTTT. It is translated as CASSIGGTAVNEKLFF.

This clone was detected only once. The chain employs TRBV6-2 or TRBV6-3 and TRBJ1-6; no definite D call. This CDR3 is built from 15 residues. V was trimmed by 0 bases and J by 8 bases, leaving 11 bases between them. Germline CDR1 and CDR2: MNHEY and SVGEGT. CDR3 nucleotide sequence: TGTGCCAGCAGTTACTCGGAGAGGAGGGATTCACCCCTCCACTTT. Amino acid sequence: CASSYSERRDSPLHF.

V and J are TRBV28 and TRBJ2-7; 10 bases align to TRBD2. Per the germline V gene, CDR1 is MDHEN and CDR2 is SYDVKM. Unmatched junction bases numbered 8, after V lost 6 bases and J lost 6 bases. This CDR3 spans 14 amino acids. CDR3 nucleotides: TGTGCCAGCAGGCTAGCGGGGGAGCCCGGCGAGCAGTACTTC. Protein sequence: CASRLAGEPGEQYF.

The J gene is TRBJ1-6, the V gene TRBV14; 8 bases are shared with TRBD1. Germline CDR1 and CDR2: SGHDN and FVKESK. V lost 1 base, J lost 13 bases, and 3 bases stayed unmatched. The CDR3 has 13 amino acids. CDR3 protein: CASSQVPGGPLHF. The CDR3 nucleotides are TGTGCCAGCAGCCAAGTCCCAGGGGGCCCCCTCCACTTT.

With regard to this clone: At the DNA level, this CDR3 is encoded by other sequences in the same sample as well. The chain has TRBV19 and TRBJ1-2; TRBD1 agrees at 8 bases. In germline, CDR1 is LNHDA, CDR2 SQIVND (reference sequence). The CDR3 covers 14 residues. Trimming removed 6 bases from V and 3 bases from J; junction bases left unmatched: 6. Written as DNA, the CDR3 is TGTGCCAGTAGCCCCGGGACAGGAGACTATGGCTACACCTTC. Residues: CASSPGTGDYGYTF.

V gene TRBV10-3 combines with J gene TRBJ1-3; maybe TRBD1 (5 bases). The ends were cut back, 7 bases at V and 0 bases at J, with 13 bases in the middle. This CDR3 has 15 residues. Germline CDR1 is ENHRY and CDR2 is SYGVKD. CDR3 sequence: CAINQGRGSGNTIYF. CDR3 sequence (DNA): TGTGCCATCAACCAGGGACGCGGCTCTGGAAACACCATATATTTT.

The chain uses TRBV11-1 and TRBJ1-5, with a weak D call TRBD1 (6 bases). CDR3 size: 15 residues. The V end was cut by 5 bases, the J end by 3 bases, with 14 bases between. Germline V gene sequence: CDR1 SGHAT, CDR2 FQDESV (reference sequence). The CDR3 sequence: CASSPGRDTNQPQHF. Here the CDR3 DNA reads TGTGCCAGCAGCCCCGGCCGGGACACCAATCAGCCCCAGCATTTT.

The J gene is TRBJ2-7, the V gene TRBV7-8; 9 bases map to TRBD1. The CDR3 is 16 residues long. After removal of 6 bases from V and 0 bases from J, the junction contained 9 bases not matched to a gene. Per germline, CDR1 SGHVS and CDR2 FQNEAQ. CDR3 protein: CASSLTGGFYSYEQYF. DNA of the CDR3: TGTGCCAGCAGTTTGACAGGGGGGTTTTACTCCTACGAGCAGTACTTC. The full variable domain, its missing parts supplied by reference TRBV7-8 and TRBJ2-7, is GAGVSQSPRYKVAKRGQDVALRCDPISGHVSLFWYQQALGQGPEFLTYFQNEAQLDKSGLPSDRFFAERPEGSVSTLKIQRTQQEDSAVYLCASSLTGGFYSYEQYFGPGTRLTVT.

This clone was detected only a few times. The chain combines TRBV29-1 with TRBJ1-1; D call uncertain. Germline V gives CDR1 SQVTM, CDR2 ANQGSEA. Deletions cut 5 bases from V and 1 base from J, with 11 bases between. The CDR3 has 13 amino acids. Written as DNA, the CDR3 is TGCAGCGTTTTAGGCAGGAAGAACACTGAAGCTTTCTTT. This codes for CSVLGRKNTEAFF.

The rearrangement joins TRBV18 to TRBJ2-1, with 8 bases aligning to TRBD2. The CDR3 contains 18 residues. Per the germline V gene, CDR1 is KGHSH and CDR2 is LQKENI. J was trimmed by 7 bases and V by 0 bases; bases with no gene match: 14. CDR3 sequence: CASSPPNPTGRGGNEQFF. CDR3 DNA: TGTGCCAGCTCACCACCGAATCCGACGGGCCGGGGGGGGAATGAGCAGTTCTTC.

CDR3 nucleotide sequence: TGTGCCAGCAGTCCCCGGCTAGCGGGAGGCAATGAGCAGTTCTTC. The encoded protein is CASSPRLAGGNEQFF. The chain is built from TRBV6-5 and TRBJ2-1; TRBD2 matches 11 bases. V shed 5 bases, J shed 6 bases, and the junction held 6 bases outside the gene matches. The CDR3 contains 15 residues. The germline V gene encodes CDR1 MNHEY and CDR2 SVGAGI.

The rearrangement links TRBV4-3 to TRBJ2-4; TRBD1 might be the D (5 bases). Germline loops: CDR1 LGHNA, CDR2 YSLEER. CDR3 length: 16 amino acids. The germline V and J ends were trimmed by 0 bases and 9 bases, with 18 bases remaining between them. The DNA for the CDR3 is TGCGCCAGCAGCCAAGATGCTCCAGGGCATACGACCATTCAGTACTTC. It translates to CASSQDAPGHTTIQYF.

The chain couples TRBV6-6 to TRBJ1-6, with D hard to call. The germline V and J ends were trimmed by 2 bases and 7 bases, with 9 bases remaining between them. Germline V gives CDR1 MNHNY, CDR2 SVGAGI (reference sequence). The CDR3 is 14 amino acids. CDR3 in DNA: TGTGCCAGCAGTTACGACCCGCGGAATTCACCCCTCCACTTT. Translated: CASSYDPRNSPLHF.

The chain carries TRBV7-9 and TRBJ1-1; D gene uncertain. The CDR3 runs 13 residues. Germline values: CDR1 SEHNR, CDR2 FQNEAQ (reference sequence). Trimming left V 3 bases short and J 12 bases short, with 17 bases between. In DNA form, the CDR3 reads TGTGCCAGCAGCTTCGGCCCCGAGATATTGACTTTCTTT. This translates into CASSFGPEILTFF.

CDR3 loop: CASSTVGNQPQHF. The CDR3 bases are TGTGCCAGCTCTACGGTAGGCAATCAGCCCCAGCATTTT. The chain is built from TRBV27 and TRBJ1-5; D is unclear. Trimming stripped 8 bases from V and 2 bases from J, with 10 bases between. This CDR3 spans 13 amino acids. Germline CDR1 reads MNHEY; CDR2 reads SMNVEV (reference sequence).

The rearrangement uses TRBV14 and TRBJ2-6; perhaps TRBD2 as D (6 bases). The CDR3 extends over 19 amino acids. Per germline, CDR1 SGHDN and CDR2 FVKESK. With 2 bases removed from V and 0 bases from J, the gap between germline ends came to 17 bases. CDR3 sequence reads: CASSQWRRDTNSGANVLTF. In DNA form, the CDR3 reads TGTGCCAGCAGCCAATGGAGGAGGGATACAAACTCTGGGGCCAACGTCCTGACTTTC.

The gene calls are TRBV19 and TRBJ2-7; D not certain. This CDR3 spans 13 amino acids. Germline V gene lookup returns CDR1 LNHDA and CDR2 SQIVND (reference sequence). Trimming stripped 8 bases from V and 1 base from J, with 12 bases between. This CDR3 is CASSPERSYEQYF. As DNA, the CDR3 is TGTGCCAGTTCCCCAGAAAGGTCCTACGAGCAGTACTTC.

This rearrangement joins TRBV4-1 to TRBJ2-7, with 10 bases matching TRBD2. V shed 2 bases and J 5 bases; nucleotides not matched to a gene: 6. This CDR3 has 15 amino acids. CDR1 is MGHRA, CDR2 YSYEKL, per germline. CDR3 in amino acids: CASSQSGTSANEQYF. The DNA for the CDR3 is TGCGCCAGCAGCCAATCAGGGACTAGCGCGAACGAGCAGTACTTC.

This chain links TRBV7-9 with TRBJ2-7, with D perhaps given as TRBD1 or TRBD2 (6 bases each). Looked up from germline, CDR1 is SEHNR and CDR2 is FQNEAQ (reference sequence). The CDR3 is 15 amino acids. V was pared by 5 bases and J by 3 bases, with 17 bases between. DNA for the CDR3: TGTGCCAGCAGCCCCCCCGGGGGCGTTAGCTACGAGCAGTACTTC. It encodes CASSPPGGVSYEQYF.

The rearrangement joins TRBV7-8 to TRBJ2-7; TRBD1 matches at 12 bases. The germline V gene encodes CDR1 SGHVS and CDR2 FQNEAQ. V shed 7 bases, J shed 6 bases, and the junction held 7 bases outside the gene matches. This CDR3 is built from 14 residues. The CDR3 DNA is TGTGCCAGCAACCGGGGACAGGGGGCGGGCGAGCAGTACTTC. This codes for CASNRGQGAGEQYF.

The rearrangement joins TRBV5-1 to TRBJ2-5, with D tentatively TRBD1 (7 bases). The CDR3 length is 14 residues. Between the trimmed V and J ends, which lost 0 bases and 4 bases, there was a span of 10 bases. Germline loops: CDR1 SGHRS, CDR2 YFSETQ. The CDR3 protein is CASSLDRGGETQYF. In nucleotides, the CDR3 is TGCGCCAGCAGCTTGGACAGGGGAGGAGAGACCCAGTACTTC. The whole variable domain, remainder taken from reference TRBV5-1 and TRBJ2-5, is KAGVTQTPRYLIKTRGQQVTLSCSPISGHRSVSWYQQTPGQGLQFLFEYFSETQRNKGNFPGRFSGRQFSNSRSEMNVSTLELGDSALYLCASSLDRGGETQYFGPGTRLLVL.

This chain joins TRBV7-3 and TRBJ1-2; D is uncertain. This CDR3 region has 16 residues. V was clipped by 5 bases and J by 4 bases, with 20 bases between them. The germline gives CDR1 SGHTA, CDR2 FQGTGA. The DNA of the CDR3 is TGTGCCAGCAGCCCCACCCCGGGCCAGGCTAGCTATGGCTACACCTTC. The encoded protein is CASSPTPGQASYGYTF.

The V gene is TRBV28, the J gene TRBJ2-7; the D gene is possibly TRBD1 (6 bases). Looked up from germline, CDR1 is MDHEN and CDR2 is SYDVKM. This CDR3 has 13 amino acids. With 9 bases removed from V and 5 bases from J, the gap between germline ends came to 17 bases. The CDR3 protein is CASWAQGFHEQYF. CDR3 nucleotide sequence: TGTGCCAGTTGGGCACAGGGTTTCCACGAGCAGTACTTC. The full variable domain, its missing parts supplied by reference TRBV28 and TRBJ2-7, is DVKVTQSSRYLVKRTGEKVFLECVQDMDHENMFWYRQDPGLGLRLIYFSYDVKMKEKGDIPEGYSVSREKKERFSLILESASTNQTSMYLCASWAQGFHEQYFGPGTRLTVT.

In its sample, this clone was seen once. The rearrangement links TRBV19 to TRBJ1-1; tentative D call: TRBD1 (5 bases). CDR3 length: 14 residues. V was pared by 2 bases and J by 0 bases, with 7 bases between. From germline, CDR1 is LNHDA and CDR2 SQIVND (reference sequence). The DNA for the CDR3 is TGTGCCAGTAGTATACTACAGGTGAACACTGAAGCTTTCTTT. Its translation: CASSILQVNTEAFF.